This TCR beta chain derives from a study of identical twins (TCRdb year 2016). The study in broad terms: TCR alpha and beta repertoires from monozygotic twins, unrelated adults of various ages and cord blood were deep-sequenced to test whether fetal clonotypes persist. To rule out contamination, replicate twin experiments were performed at different times with different library preparation protocols.

Summary of the overall study and its limitations: Excess twin sharing in beta out-of-frame sequences was weaker because fewer shared sequences lowered the signal-to-noise ratio. In monozygotic twins, recombination models systematically underestimated out-of-frame TCR alpha sharing, but the models matched the sharing seen between unrelated individuals. Compared with coincidental sharing between unrelated individuals, out-of-frame TCR alpha sequences shared between twins showed an excess of sequences with low generation probability. Zero-insertion analyses could be partly confounded by invariant T cells such as MAIT and iNKT, although diverse VJ usage argued against such confounding for most clonotypes. Fewer insertions were carried by abundant cord blood beta clonotypes; a weaker similar trend was observed in young adult naive repertoires, while no such trend was observed in memory repertoires. Because the same donors could not be followed over many years, the conclusions relied on cross-sectional statistical analysis.

Every donor in the study was a healthy Caucasian. The germline V gene yields MNHNS for CDR1 and SASEGT for CDR2. Including the terminal cysteine and phenylalanine, the CDR3 comprises 13 residues. Just CDR3 DNA is preserved here, 39 bases in frame from base 1. Points on this clonotype: There is no known antigen for this receptor. No quality values exist for individual bases; no much larger clone is one base distant.

The library was obtained by 5' RACE. Reads for this sample came from an Illumina HiSeq 2000. A universal primer binding site was added through template switching, and the final cDNA carried a unique molecular identifier so that TCR cDNA molecules could be counted accurately. Specific primers in the conserved constant-segment region were used to synthesize first-strand cDNA for TCR alpha and beta chains. To control for contamination, each cDNA library was double barcoded with a SMART-Mk sample barcode plus Illumina barcodes. TruSeq adapter sequences and Illumina sample barcodes were added in two successive PCR steps. TCR alpha and beta cDNA libraries were sequenced on the Illumina HiSeq platform with custom primers. In the authors' own workflow: MiGEC processed the raw reads to extract unique molecular identifiers, while MiXCR was used to determine the CDR3 positions. For each individual, recombination models were inferred using an EM algorithm with the repgenHMM and IGoR tools. Shared clonotypes were analyzed with the tcR package in R, and sharing was normalized by the product of cloneset sizes. To study raw recombination free of thymic and clonal selection effects, out-of-frame nonproductive sequences were analyzed. TCRdb trimmed the raw reads at Q25, called clones with MiXCR and kept productive beta chains. Each record represents a unique CDR3 protein, reported with the most common genes and DNA among its rows. TCRdb, not the original authors, processed these V and J calls. The sample contains 1.5 million to 2 million distinct CDR3 sequences, 32% of them found a single time. Of the sample, under 0.35% falls within the top ten clones.

The sample comprised cord blood. This chain is built from TRBV6-1 and TRBJ2-1, and 7 junction bases match TRBD2. TRBJ2-7 explains the end of the DNA better; the J call may be wrong. The clonotype originates from a newborn girl in good health. The sequenced DNA is TGTGCCAGCCGCGGGGGACCATACAATGAGCAGTACTTC. Translated, it gives CASRGGPYNEQYF.